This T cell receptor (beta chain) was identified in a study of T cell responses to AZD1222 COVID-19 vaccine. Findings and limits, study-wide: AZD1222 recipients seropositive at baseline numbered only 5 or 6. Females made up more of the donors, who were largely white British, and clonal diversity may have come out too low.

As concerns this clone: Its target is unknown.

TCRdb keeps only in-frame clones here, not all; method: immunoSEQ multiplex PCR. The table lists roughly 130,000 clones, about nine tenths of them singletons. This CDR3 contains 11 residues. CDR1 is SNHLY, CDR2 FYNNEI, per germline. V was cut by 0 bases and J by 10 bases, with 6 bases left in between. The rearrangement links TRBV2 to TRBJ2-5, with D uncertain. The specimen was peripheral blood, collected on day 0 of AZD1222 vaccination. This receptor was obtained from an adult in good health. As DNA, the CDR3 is TGTGCCAGCAGTGAAGCCGAGGTCCAGTACTTC. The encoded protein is CASSEAEVQYF.